This T cell receptor (beta chain) was captured by sequencing in a study of chemoradiotherapy in HPV16-positive cancers. Over chemoradiotherapy, repertoires were sampled more than once. Sequencing used immunoSEQ multiplex PCR; TCRdb keeps in-frame clones, though not all of them. The table lists roughly 10,000 clones, 74% of them singletons, with about a third in the top ten. This receptor was obtained from a human donor with HPV-associated anogenital cancer. This sample was taken from a patient who underwent chemoradiotherapy.

In DNA form, the CDR3 reads TGTGCCAGCAGTTTGTGGCTTACTAGCTCCTACGAGCAGTACTTC. It specifies CASSLWLTSSYEQYF. The V call is TRBV27, the J call TRBJ2-7; D is possibly TRBD2 (5 bases). CDR3 length: 15 amino acids. Trimming shortened V by 3 bases and J by 0 bases, and 12 bases separated the two germline ends. Per germline, CDR1 MNHEY and CDR2 SMNVEV (reference sequence).